This T cell receptor beta chain emerged from a study of shared clonotypes between healthy human individuals. Notes on the study in general: In contrast to clonotypes shared by all four donors, non-shared clonotypes had lower generation probabilities.

Produced via immunoSEQ multiplex PCR; TCRdb's table is partial and in-frame only. The table lists some 2.4 million clones, roughly 93% of them singletons. Note on this clone: What it binds is not known.

CDR3 length: 17 amino acids. Germline V gene sequence: CDR1 SGHRS, CDR2 YFSETQ. Trimming cost V 4 bases and J 0 bases; bases outside gene matches: 6. This clonotype was sampled from a man aged 18 to 29 in good health. Some clones in this sample may be carry-over from other donors' samples. The V and J genes are TRBV5-1 and TRBJ2-1, with 11 nucleotides matching TRBD2. Sequenced input: naive CD4+ T cells from PBMCs. This sample's subset: CD45RA+ positively selected. The CDR3 reads CASSKGLAAGSYNEQFF. The CDR3 DNA reads TGCGCCAGCAGCAAGGGACTAGCGGCCGGCTCCTACAATGAGCAGTTCTTC.